This T cell receptor (beta chain) was captured by sequencing in a study of blood T cell repertoires in COVID-19. Study-level information: The analysed material was cDNA or gDNA that came from T cells, B-cell-depleted T cells, or PBMCs.

This table comes from immunoSEQ multiplex PCR, and its TCRdb copy is limited to in-frame clones, with some not included. The table lists roughly 450,000 clones, 90% of them singletons. The V gene's germline CDR1 is SNHLY and CDR2 FYNNEI. J gave up 6 bases and V 4 bases, and 6 bases lay outside the gene matches. The length of the CDR3 is 13 residues. The origin of this receptor is a man aged 18 to 30 who had recovered from COVID-19. Sample: PBMCs or T cells enriched from blood (not recorded which). This chain uses TRBV2 with TRBJ2-7; 7 bases map to TRBD2. The chain's CDR3 is CASSGSAGLEQYF. In DNA, the CDR3 is TGTGCCAGCAGTGGATCAGCGGGGCTCGAGCAGTACTTC.